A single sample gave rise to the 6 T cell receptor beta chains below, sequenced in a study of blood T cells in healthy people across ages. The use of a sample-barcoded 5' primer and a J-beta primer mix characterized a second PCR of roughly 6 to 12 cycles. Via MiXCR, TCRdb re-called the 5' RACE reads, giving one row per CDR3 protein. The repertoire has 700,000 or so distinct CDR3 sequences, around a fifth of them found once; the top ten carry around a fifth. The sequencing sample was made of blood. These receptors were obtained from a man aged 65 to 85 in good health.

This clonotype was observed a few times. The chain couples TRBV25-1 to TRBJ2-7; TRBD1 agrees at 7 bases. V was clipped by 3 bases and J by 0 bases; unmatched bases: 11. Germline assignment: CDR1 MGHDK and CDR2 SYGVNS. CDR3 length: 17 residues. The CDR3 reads CASSERTGAGDSYEQYF. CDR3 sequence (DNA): TGTGCCAGCAGTGAGCGGACAGGTGCTGGGGACTCCTACGAGCAGTACTTC.

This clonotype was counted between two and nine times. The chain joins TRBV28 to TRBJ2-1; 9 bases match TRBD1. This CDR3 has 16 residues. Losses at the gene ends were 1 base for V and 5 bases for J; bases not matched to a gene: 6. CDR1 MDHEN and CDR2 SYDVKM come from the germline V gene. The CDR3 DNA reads TGTGCCAGCAGTTTATCTGGGACAGGGATTAACAATGAGCAGTTCTTC. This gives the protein CASSLSGTGINNEQFF.

The chain's CDR3 is CATSDRDRAADTQYF. In DNA, the CDR3 is TGTGCCACCAGTGACAGGGACAGGGCTGCAGATACGCAGTATTTT. V is TRBV24-1 and J is TRBJ2-3; 9 bases line up with TRBD1. CDR1 and CDR2 (germline): KGHDR, SFDVKD. The CDR3 extends over 15 amino acids. Trimming at V came to 4 bases and at J to 4 bases, leaving 5 bases not matched to a gene.

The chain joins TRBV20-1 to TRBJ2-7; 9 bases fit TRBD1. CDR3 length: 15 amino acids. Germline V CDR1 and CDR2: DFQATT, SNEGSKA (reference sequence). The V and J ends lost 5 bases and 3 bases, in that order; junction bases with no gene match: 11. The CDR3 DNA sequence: TGCAGTGCTGGCCGTCTCGAGACAGGGGGCTACGAGCAGTACTTC. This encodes CSAGRLETGGYEQYF.

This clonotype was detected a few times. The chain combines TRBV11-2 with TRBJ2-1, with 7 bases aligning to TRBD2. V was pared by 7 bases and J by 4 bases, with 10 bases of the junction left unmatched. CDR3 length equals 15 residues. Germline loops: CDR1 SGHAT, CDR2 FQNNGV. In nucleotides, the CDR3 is TGTGCCAGCAACTACGCGGGAGAGCGTTACAATGAGCAGTTCTTC. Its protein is CASNYAGERYNEQFF.

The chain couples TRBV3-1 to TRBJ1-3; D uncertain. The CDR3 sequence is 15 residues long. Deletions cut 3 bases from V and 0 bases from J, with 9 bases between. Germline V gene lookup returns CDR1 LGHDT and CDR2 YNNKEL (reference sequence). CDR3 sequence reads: CASSHGLISGNTIYF. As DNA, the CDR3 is TGTGCCAGCAGCCATGGACTTATCTCTGGAAACACCATATATTTT.